A single sample gave rise to the 27 T cell receptor beta chains below, sequenced in a study of T cell clonality in common variable immunodeficiency. Measured with immunoSEQ multiplex PCR; TCRdb has only the in-frame clones, and not every one. Singletons are absent from the sample, which has fewer than 50,000 clones. Sample: peripheral blood mononuclear cells. The source of these receptors is a person aged 18 to 75 in good health.

This clone was seen at least ten times. The sequence runs out 3 residues before the end of the CDR3; the remainder is reconstructed from the germline J gene. The gene calls are TRBV7-9 and TRBJ2-3; D might be TRBD2 (6 bases). Per the germline V gene, CDR1 is SEHNR and CDR2 is FQNEAQ (reference sequence). V shed 2 bases and J shed 1 base, with 7 bases lying between them. This CDR3 region has 14 residues. The DNA read from the CDR3 is TGTGCCAGCAGCTTACGCGGGGGCACAGATACG. Translation gives CASSLRGGTDT. The whole CDR3 protein is CASSLRGGTDTQYF.

There are many counts of this clone. Coverage ceases 3 residues before the CDR3 finishes, and the germline J gene fills in the end. The genes are TRBV30 and TRBJ2-3, with a possible D match to TRBD1 (8 bases). The V end was cut by 7 bases, the J end by 6 bases, with 20 bases between. This CDR3 has 14 residues. Germline V gene lookup returns CDR1 GTSNPN and CDR2 SVGIG (reference sequence). CDR3 protein: CASPTGGGQDTQYF. CDR3 bases read: TGTGCCTCCCCCACAGGGGGGGGCCAGGATACG.

Comment on this clone: Read sequence stops 3 residues before the CDR3 end, and the germline J gene provides the missing end. The chain employs TRBV7-9 and TRBJ1-1; 7 bases match TRBD1. There are 14 residues in the CDR3. CDR1 is SEHNR, CDR2 FQNEAQ, per germline (reference sequence). Trimming took 1 base from V and 1 from J; bases not matched to a gene: 0. The sequenced part of the CDR3 DNA is TGTGCCAGCAGCTTAGGACAGGGGAACACTGAA. Translated: CASSLGQGNTE. From start to end, the CDR3 is CASSLGQGNTEAFF.

This clone was picked up many times. The missing CDR3 end, 3 residues past where the read stops, is filled in from the germline J gene. This sequence joins TRBV7-3 and TRBJ2-3; 8 positions match TRBD1. The J segment lost 5 bases and the V segment lost 6 bases, leaving 4 bases of the junction unmatched. Germline V lookup: CDR1 SGHTA, CDR2 FQGTGA. This CDR3 is built from 13 residues. The CDR3 sequence is CASRVQGGDTQYF. CDR3 bases read: TGTGCCAGCAGGGTACAGGGGGGAGATACG.

This clone was recorded at least ten times. The CDR3 end is not reached by the read, which stops 3 residues before it; the germline J gene fills it in. J is TRBJ2-1 and V is TRBV19; 8 bases are a match to TRBD2. Per germline, CDR1 LNHDA and CDR2 SQIVND (reference sequence). The V segment lost 0 bases and the J segment 4 bases; nucleotides outside the gene matches: 5. There are 16 residues in the CDR3. The CDR3 bases that were read are TGTGCCAGTAGTATAGAGGAGGTAGCGGGATACAATGAG. Translation: CASSIEEVAGYNE. The CDR3 reads in full as CASSIEEVAGYNEQFF.

This clone was seen many times. The read falls 3 residues short of the CDR3 end, and the missing part is taken from the germline J gene. The rearrangement links TRBV6-2 or TRBV6-3 to TRBJ1-5; D unresolved. In germline, CDR1 is MNHEY, CDR2 SVGEGT. The CDR3 covers 12 residues. The V end lost 1 base, the J end lost 4 bases, and 2 bases lay between the germline ends. The CDR3 bases that were read are TGTGCCAGCAGTTACTTAAATCAGCCC. Residues: CASSYLNQP. The entire CDR3 is CASSYLNQPQHF.

At least ten counts were recorded for this clone. The read ends 3 residues before the CDR3 terminus; that terminus is restored from the germline J gene. This chain connects TRBV19 to TRBJ1-5; TRBD1 agrees at 8 bases. The CDR3 spans 14 residues. The V gene end was trimmed by 6 bases and the J gene end by 5 bases; junction bases not matched to a gene: 6. The V gene's germline CDR1 is LNHDA and CDR2 SQIVND (reference sequence). The sequenced part of the CDR3 DNA is TGTGCCAGTAGGCAGACAGGGGTTGATCAGCCC. Amino acids: CASRQTGVDQP. The full CDR3 protein is CASRQTGVDQPQHF.

Notes on this clone: The sequenced fragment ends 3 residues before the CDR3 boundary, so the rest is inferred from the germline J gene. This chain joins TRBV7-3 and TRBJ1-2; the D gene is possibly TRBD1 (6 bases). CDR1 SGHTA and CDR2 FQGTGA come from the germline V gene. There are 15 residues in the CDR3. Partial CDR3 DNA: TGTGCCAGCAGCTTATTTGGGGGCGGTCGGAATGAC. Its translation: CASSLFGGGRND. The CDR3 as a whole reads CASSLFGGGRNDYTF.

In its sample, this clone was seen many times. The read falls 3 residues short of the CDR3 end, and the missing part is taken from the germline J gene. The chain is built from TRBV9 and TRBJ2-3; D call uncertain. The V end lost 4 bases, the J end lost 6 bases, and 12 bases lay between the germline ends. The germline gives CDR1 SGDLS, CDR2 YYNGEE. The CDR3 sequence is 13 residues long. CDR3 protein: CASSTRSPDTQYF. The CDR3 bases that were read are TGTGCCAGCAGCACCCGCAGTCCGGATACG.

Regarding this clone: Read sequence stops 3 residues before the CDR3 end, and the germline J gene provides the missing end. This rearrangement joins TRBV29-1 to TRBJ2-1, with 9 bases that match TRBD2. From germline, CDR1 is SQVTM and CDR2 ANQGSEA. Germline trimming cut 8 bases from V and 6 bases from J; bases unmatched to any gene: 14. This CDR3 region has 15 residues. This CDR3 is CSPAPGLAPANEQFF. The sequenced CDR3 bases are TGCAGCCCCGCCCCGGGACTAGCCCCCGCCAATGAG.

Only a few counts were recorded for this clone. The read comes to an end 3 residues before the CDR3 does, leaving the germline J gene to fill in the end. The chain carries TRBV5-4 and TRBJ1-6; 8 nucleotides agree with TRBD1. J lost 9 bases, V lost 4 bases, and 9 bases had no gene match. The CDR3 length is 15 residues. Germline CDR1 is SGHNT and CDR2 is YYREEE (reference sequence). The DNA read from the CDR3 is TGTGCCAGCAGCGCCCCCGGGACAGGCACTTCACCC. Translation: CASSAPGTGTSP. The complete CDR3 reads CASSAPGTGTSPLHF.

This clone was seen many times. The read comes to an end 3 residues before the CDR3 does, leaving the germline J gene to fill in the end. This chain joins TRBV7-2 and TRBJ2-3; TRBD2 matches 11 bases. J lost 7 bases, V lost 0 bases, and 6 bases had no gene match. There are 16 residues in the CDR3. Germline V lookup: CDR1 SGHTA, CDR2 FQGNSA. The CDR3 DNA, read in part, is TGTGCCAGCAGCTTAGCGCTAGCGGGAGGTGGGCATACG. This encodes CASSLALAGGGHT. The CDR3 in full is CASSLALAGGGHTQYF.

This clone was observed many times. The read ends 3 residues before the CDR3 terminus; that terminus is restored from the germline J gene. The chain employs TRBV20-1 and TRBJ2-7, with a weak D call TRBD2 (5 bases). The germline CDR1 and CDR2 sequences are DFQATT and SNEGSKA (reference sequence). The V end was cut by 6 bases, the J end by 3 bases, with 21 bases between. The CDR3 runs 15 residues. The sequenced part of the CDR3 DNA is TGCAGTGCCCCGGACGACTCGACTAATTTCTACGAG. This sequence encodes CSAPDDSTNFYE. The whole CDR3 region reads CSAPDDSTNFYEQYF.

This clone was found many times. The read halts 3 residues ahead of the CDR3 end, with the missing end drawn from the germline J gene. The genes are TRBV6-2 or TRBV6-3 and TRBJ2-1, with 10 bases matching TRBD2. After removal of 5 bases from V and 4 bases from J, the junction contained 8 bases not matched to a gene. CDR1 is MNHEY and CDR2 is SVGEGT in the germline V gene. CDR3 length equals 16 residues. CDR3 DNA (partial): TGTGCCAGCAGTACCCGACTAGCGGGTACATACAATGAG. The encoded protein is CASSTRLAGTYNE. The whole CDR3 is CASSTRLAGTYNEQFF.

This clone was detected ten times or more. The read halts 3 residues ahead of the CDR3 end, with the missing end drawn from the germline J gene. V usage is TRBV4-1 and J usage is TRBJ2-7; TRBD2 matches at 7 bases. V trimming: 4 bases; J trimming: 6 bases; junction bases outside the gene matches: 12. The CDR3 spans 15 residues. Per the germline V gene, CDR1 is MGHRA and CDR2 is YSYEKL. The part of the CDR3 DNA that was read is TGCGCCAGCAGCCCGCCCGGAGCGGGAAGCTCCGAG. This gives the protein CASSPPGAGSSE. The full CDR3 reads CASSPPGAGSSEQYF.

This clone was observed many times. The CDR3 goes on 3 residues after the read ends, and that part is filled in from the germline J gene. V gene TRBV2 combines with J gene TRBJ1-3; D is uncertain. Germline V gene lookup returns CDR1 SNHLY and CDR2 FYNNEI. Deletions cut 3 bases from V and 4 bases from J, with 10 bases between. The CDR3 is made up of 14 amino acids. CDR3 bases read: TGTGCCAGCAGTGAGTTGGGCAGAGGAAACACC. Translating it yields CASSELGRGNT. In full, the CDR3 reads CASSELGRGNTIYF.

This clone was recorded at least ten times. The read falls 3 residues short of the CDR3 end, and the missing part is taken from the germline J gene. The gene calls are TRBV6-4 and TRBJ2-1, with a possible D match to TRBD1 (5 bases). This CDR3 is built from 15 residues. Trimming pared 3 bases from V and 3 bases from J, leaving 12 bases between. The germline V gene encodes CDR1 MRHNA and CDR2 SNTAGT. The CDR3 here is CASSELQGDYNEQFF. CDR3 DNA (partial): TGTGCCAGCAGTGAATTACAAGGGGACTACAATGAG.

This clone was counted many times. Coverage ceases 3 residues before the CDR3 finishes, and the germline J gene fills in the end. This chain connects TRBV16 to TRBJ2-1; 11 bases are a match to TRBD2. In germline, CDR1 is KGHSY, CDR2 FQNENV. Germline trimming cut 1 base from V and 9 bases from J; bases unmatched to any gene: 5. This CDR3 region has 15 residues. The CDR3 DNA, read in part, is TGTGCCAGCAGCCAATATAAACTAGCGGGAGTTGAG. Translation gives CASSQYKLAGVE. From start to end, the CDR3 is CASSQYKLAGVEQFF.

This clone was counted at least ten times. Coverage ceases 3 residues before the CDR3 finishes, and the germline J gene fills in the end. V gene TRBV7-9 combines with J gene TRBJ1-1; 7 nucleotides align to TRBD1. The CDR3 covers 13 residues. Germline CDR1 and CDR2: SEHNR and FQNEAQ (reference sequence). The sequenced part of the CDR3 DNA is TGTGCCAGCACCCTCAACAGGGGTCTAGAA. Protein sequence: CASTLNRGLE. The whole CDR3 reads CASTLNRGLEAFF.

This clone was counted many times. Coverage ceases 3 residues before the CDR3 finishes, and the germline J gene fills in the end. The chain recombines TRBV2 with TRBJ1-4; 7 bases map to TRBD1. V gave up 6 bases and J gave up 5 bases; unmatched junction bases: 9. CDR1 is SNHLY and CDR2 is FYNNEI in the germline V gene. This CDR3 contains 15 residues. This CDR3 is CASRALGTANEKLFF. The DNA read from the CDR3 is TGTGCCAGCAGGGCATTGGGGACAGCAAATGAAAAA.

This clone was seen repeatedly, ten times or more. The CDR3 goes on 3 residues after the read ends, and that part is filled in from the germline J gene. The chain is built from TRBV7-8 and TRBJ1-5; D is unclear. The CDR3 consists of 13 residues. The germline V gene has CDR1 SGHVS and CDR2 FQNEAQ. V lost 0 bases and J lost 6, with 6 bases in between. CDR3 residues: CASSLARGQPQHF. CDR3 DNA (partial): TGTGCCAGCAGCTTAGCACGAGGTCAGCCC.

This clone was detected ten times or more. The read falls 3 residues short of the CDR3 end, and the missing part is taken from the germline J gene. The V call is TRBV4-1, the J call TRBJ2-4; 14 nucleotides align to TRBD2. The V gene's germline CDR1 is MGHRA and CDR2 YSYEKL. The CDR3 runs 18 residues. J was trimmed by 0 bases and V by 4 bases; bases with no gene match: 5. Incomplete CDR3 DNA: TGCGCCAGCAGCCCCGGACTAGCGGGAGGTCTAGCCAAAAACATT. Amino acid sequence: CASSPGLAGGLAKNI. The complete CDR3 reads CASSPGLAGGLAKNIQYF.

This clone appeared many times. The CDR3 end falls 3 residues outside the read, so it is completed with the germline J gene. The chain employs TRBV18 and TRBJ2-7; D is undetermined. CDR1 is KGHSH, CDR2 LQKENI, per germline. The V and J ends lost 3 bases and 3 bases respectively, with 15 bases between them. The length of the CDR3 is 15 residues. The CDR3 sequence is CASSPTEMENYEQYF. CDR3 bases read: TGTGCCAGCTCACCTACAGAAATGGAGAACTACGAG.

There are many counts of this clone. The read gets to within 3 residues of the CDR3 end, and the germline J gene fills in the rest. The rearrangement joins TRBV20-1 to TRBJ2-1; tentative D call: TRBD1 (6 bases). V was pared by 0 bases and J by 0 bases, with 9 bases between. The CDR3 consists of 15 residues. The germline gives CDR1 DFQATT, CDR2 SNEGSKA (reference sequence). CDR3 sequence reads: CSAREGQSSYNEQFF. The covered CDR3 bases are TGCAGTGCTAGAGAGGGACAAAGCTCCTACAATGAG.

This clone was picked up many times. The sequenced fragment ends 3 residues before the CDR3 boundary, so the rest is inferred from the germline J gene. V gene TRBV20-1 combines with J gene TRBJ2-2; D may be TRBD2 (5 bases). The CDR3 is made up of 15 amino acids. The V end was cut by 7 bases, the J end by 3 bases, with 18 bases between. Germline-derived CDR1 and CDR2 are DFQATT and SNEGSKA (reference sequence). Partial CDR3 DNA: TGCAGTGTTGCGTTGGGCCGGGGTTACACCGGGGAG. Its protein is CSVALGRGYTGE. The CDR3 reads in full as CSVALGRGYTGELFF.

This clone was recorded at least ten times. The CDR3 extends 3 residues past the end of the read, so its final part is completed from the germline J gene. The gene calls are TRBV20-1 and TRBJ1-1, with TRBD1 matching over 7 bases. The CDR3 spans 14 residues. The germline V gene has CDR1 DFQATT and CDR2 SNEGSKA (reference sequence). The junction had 5 bases not matched to a gene; V was cut back by 3 bases and J by 1 base. The CDR3 reads CSARGTAPNTEAFF. The sequenced part of the CDR3 DNA is TGCAGTGCTAGGGGGACAGCTCCGAACACTGAA.

This clone came up many times. The DNA read from the CDR3 is TGCAGCGTTAGGGACACCGACTACTACGAG. Translated: CSVRDTDYYE. The CDR3 as a whole reads CSVRDTDYYEQYF. The chain carries TRBV29-1 and TRBJ2-7; possibly TRBD1 for D (6 bases). The CDR3 end lies 3 residues beyond the end of the read and is filled in from the germline J gene. Germline loops: CDR1 SQVTM, CDR2 ANQGSEA. V lost 5 bases to trimming and J lost 3 bases, with 14 bases between them. The CDR3 is made up of 13 amino acids.